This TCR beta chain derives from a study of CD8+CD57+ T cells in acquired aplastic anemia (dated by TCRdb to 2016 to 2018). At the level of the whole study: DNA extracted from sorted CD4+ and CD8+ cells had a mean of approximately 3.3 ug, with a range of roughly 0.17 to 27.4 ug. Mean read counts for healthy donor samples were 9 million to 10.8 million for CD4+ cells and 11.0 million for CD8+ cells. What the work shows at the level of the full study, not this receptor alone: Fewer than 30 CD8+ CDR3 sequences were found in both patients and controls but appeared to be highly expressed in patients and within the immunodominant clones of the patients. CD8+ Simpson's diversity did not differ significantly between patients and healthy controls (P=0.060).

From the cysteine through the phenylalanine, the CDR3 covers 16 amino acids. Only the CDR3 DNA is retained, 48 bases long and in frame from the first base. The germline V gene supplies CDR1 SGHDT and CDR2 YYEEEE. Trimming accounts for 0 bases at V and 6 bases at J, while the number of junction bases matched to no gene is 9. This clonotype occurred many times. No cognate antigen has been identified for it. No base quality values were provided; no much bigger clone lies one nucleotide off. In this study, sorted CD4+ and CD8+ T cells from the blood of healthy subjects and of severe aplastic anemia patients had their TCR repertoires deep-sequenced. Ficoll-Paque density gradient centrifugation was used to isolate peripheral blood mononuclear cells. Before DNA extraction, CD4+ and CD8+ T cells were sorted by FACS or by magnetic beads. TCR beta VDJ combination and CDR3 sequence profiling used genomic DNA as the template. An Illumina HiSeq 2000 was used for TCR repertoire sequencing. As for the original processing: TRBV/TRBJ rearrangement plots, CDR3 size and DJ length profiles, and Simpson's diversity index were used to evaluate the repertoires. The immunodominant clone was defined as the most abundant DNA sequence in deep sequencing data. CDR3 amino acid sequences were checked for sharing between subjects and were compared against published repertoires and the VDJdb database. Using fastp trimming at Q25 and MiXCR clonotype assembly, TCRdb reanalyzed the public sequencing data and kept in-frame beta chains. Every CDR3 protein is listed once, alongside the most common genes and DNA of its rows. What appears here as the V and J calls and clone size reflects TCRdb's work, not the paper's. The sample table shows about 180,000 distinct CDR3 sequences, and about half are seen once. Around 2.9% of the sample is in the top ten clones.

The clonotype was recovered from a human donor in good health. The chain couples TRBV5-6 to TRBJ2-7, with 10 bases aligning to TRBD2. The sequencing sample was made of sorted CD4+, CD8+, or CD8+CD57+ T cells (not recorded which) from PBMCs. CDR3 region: CASSLVSGRPRGEQYF. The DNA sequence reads TGTGCCAGCAGCTTGGTTAGCGGGAGGCCCCGGGGCGAGCAGTACTTC.